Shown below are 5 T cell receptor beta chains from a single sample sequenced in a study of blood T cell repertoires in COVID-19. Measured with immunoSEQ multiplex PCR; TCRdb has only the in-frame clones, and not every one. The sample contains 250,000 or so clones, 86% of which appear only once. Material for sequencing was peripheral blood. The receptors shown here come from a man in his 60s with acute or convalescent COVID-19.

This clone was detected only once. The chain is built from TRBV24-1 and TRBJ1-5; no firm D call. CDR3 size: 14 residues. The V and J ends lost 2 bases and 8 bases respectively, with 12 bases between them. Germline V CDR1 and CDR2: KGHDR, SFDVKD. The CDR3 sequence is CATSDSERNKPQHF. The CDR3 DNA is TGTGCCACCAGTGATTCCGAGAGGAATAAGCCCCAGCATTTT.

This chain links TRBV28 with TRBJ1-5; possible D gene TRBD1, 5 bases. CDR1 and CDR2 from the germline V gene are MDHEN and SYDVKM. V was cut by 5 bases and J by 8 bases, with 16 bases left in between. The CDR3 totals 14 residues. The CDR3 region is CASSPRVLIEPQHF. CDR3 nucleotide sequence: TGTGCCAGCAGTCCCAGGGTTCTTATCGAGCCCCAGCATTTT.

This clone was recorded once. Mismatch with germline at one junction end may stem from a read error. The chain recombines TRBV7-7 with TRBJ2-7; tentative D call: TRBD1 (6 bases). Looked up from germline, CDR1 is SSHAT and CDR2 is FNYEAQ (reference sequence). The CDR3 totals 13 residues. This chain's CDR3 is CASSPNAGVEQYF. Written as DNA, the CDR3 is TGTGCTAGCAGCCCGAACGCAGGGGTCGAGCAGTACTTC.

The CDR3 sequence is CASSYGLAGRNTGELFF. In nucleotides, the CDR3 is TGTGCCAGCAGTTACGGGCTAGCGGGACGGAACACCGGGGAGCTGTTTTTT. The chain joins TRBV6-2 or TRBV6-3 to TRBJ2-2, with 9 bases fitting TRBD2. The CDR3 has 17 residues. Losses at the gene ends were 2 bases for V and 1 base for J; bases not matched to a gene: 5. Germline CDR1 is MNHEY and CDR2 is SVGEGT.

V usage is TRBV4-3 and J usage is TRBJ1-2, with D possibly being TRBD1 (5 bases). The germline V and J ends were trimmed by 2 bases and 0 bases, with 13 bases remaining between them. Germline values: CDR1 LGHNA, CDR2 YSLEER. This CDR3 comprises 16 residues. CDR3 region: CASSQRGGGANYGYTF. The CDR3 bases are TGCGCCAGCAGCCAACGGGGCGGGGGAGCTAACTATGGCTACACCTTC.